The present T cell receptor (beta chain) was sequenced within a study of vaccination and CD4 T cells after COVID-19. Overall study: Cells were stimulated with overlapping spike peptide pools from SARS-CoV-2, HCoV-NL63, HCoV-OC43 and HCoV-229E. Study observations and caveats: Median SARS-CoV-2-reactive clonotypes rose from about 22 to 38, not significantly.

The treatment: roughly 10-day PBMC culture with coronavirus spike peptide pools or control peptides (ViraFEST assay). ViraFEST stimulated the growth of antigen-specific T cells using peptide pools and subsequently profiled their TCRs by sequencing. With the Oncomine TCR Beta short-read assay, DNA from cultured CD4+ T cells was sequenced. Scientists extracted genomic DNA from CD4+ T cells grown in culture. One entry per CDR3 protein results from TCRdb running MiXCR on the PCR reads. The sample has 12,000 or so distinct CDR3 sequences, about 50% seen once. About this clonotype itself: What it binds is not known.

The CDR3 loop spans 14 amino acids. Losses at the gene ends were 1 base for V and 6 bases for J; bases not matched to a gene: 4. CDR1 is SGHRS, CDR2 YFSETQ, per germline. The specimen sequenced was CD4+ T cells from blood, cultured in vitro. The chain couples TRBV5-1 to TRBJ2-7; the match to TRBD2 covers 10 bases. The TCR was taken from a human donor who had recovered from COVID-19. This CDR3 reads CASSLSSGGSEQYF. Written as DNA, the CDR3 is TGCGCCAGCAGCTTGAGTAGCGGGGGGTCCGAGCAGTACTTC.